This T cell receptor (beta chain) comes out of a study of long-term antiretroviral therapy in people with HIV (dated by TCRdb to 2022 to 2024). Broadly, across the study: The earliest samples were collected approximately a decade before the 2015 WHO recommendation for immediate ART, a period when ART was typically delayed until CD4 counts fell. A retrospective serial study tested whether ART initiation and durable HIV suppression were associated with changes in peripheral blood TRB repertoire composition and diversity. From fewer than 35 adults with confirmed HIV infection, the cohort provided approximately 190 cryopreserved PBMC samples, gathered serially across a mean of approximately six years (range 1-12). Eleven of the 30 participants with HIV were female. Test extractions of a monoclonal T-cell line alongside some 36 polyclonal samples showed no cross-contamination during QIAcube processing. What the work shows at the level of the full study, not this receptor alone: Inferences about post-ART repertoire changes were limited because no data were available on ART adherence, viral resistance or therapy changes. At every time point, the repertoire was dominated by expanded TRB clones first identified before ART initiation, although this dominance fluctuated and, in many PLHIV, declined after ART. Narrower CDR3 length ranges were observed in HIV repertoires than in controls, and an antigen-experienced repertoire with only a slight naive shift after ART was suggested by the network structure. Limited PBMC availability meant only the TCR beta chain was sequenced, without alpha chain pairing. A significant increase in TRB diversity was found to be associated with ART initiation, although TRB diversity was observed to remain significantly below that of transplant donor controls even after long-term ART. The samples span the years 2004 to 2017, and the ART regimens used at that time may not be as effective as current regimens. Because pre-ART samples had limited cell numbers, profiling was done on unsorted PBMC rather than on sorted CD4+ and CD8+ T cells.

The immunoSEQ hsTCRB v3.0 assay was used at survey level resolution to sequence the TRB variable region. The target sequencing depth for TRB was roughly 40,000-55,000 T-cell genomes per sample. Pooled TRB libraries were sequenced on an Illumina MiSeq with a v3 150-cycle kit. The authors' pipeline ran thus. Analysis of repertoires was carried out in R inside a reproducible Nextflow workflow spanning QC, data transformation and analysis. LymphoSeq2, an R package for AIRR-Seq data exploration, was used to implement custom analyses. Four samples yielding fewer than 5000 total TRB sequences were excluded, leaving 188 analyzed HIV repertoires. Among the approximately 180 retained HIV repertoires, roughly 60 were collected before ART initiation and some 130 were collected after ART initiation. Repertoires were downsampled to 5000 TRB nucleotide sequences, with summary statistics averaged over 100 downsampling iterations. The analysis kept only TRB sequences whose CDR3 regions were at least seven amino acids long. Diversity was measured with a Shannon entropy-derived clonality score and the Gini coefficient. Repertoire networks linked the top 5000 CDR3 amino acid sequences whenever two sequences differed by an edit distance of one. GLIPH2 predicted antigen specificity groups and MHC restriction for TRB CDR3 amino acid sequences. To flag known associations with CMV, EBV, HIV or tissue antigens, CDR3 amino acid sequences were compared against VDJdb and McPAS-TCR. Pre-ART, post-ART and control groups were compared with Wilcoxon signed-rank tests and Holm-Bonferroni correction. TCRdb's version of the immuneACCESS table is confined to in-frame rearrangements and falls short of the full clone set. An unresolved V gene accounts for under half of the shortfall where checked; the remainder is of unknown origin. That table gives V, J and clone size, and the DNA gave D and trimming. The sample includes under 20,000 clones, with 75% observed a single time. The leading ten clones occupy about 14% of the sample.

Inclusion was restricted to participants for whom at least one PBMC sample before ART initiation and at least two post-ART samples were available. Treatment was received in the United States of America by all participants with HIV. Before DNA extraction, cryopreserved samples of about 0.9-10 million PBMC were thawed and then washed. At the time of the earliest PBMC sample, participants with HIV were aged between roughly 20 and 55 years. Each participant contributed PBMC samples from 1-4 timepoints before ART initiation and 2-8 timepoints after ART initiation, with a median of 7 samples. For every participant, serial HIV viral load, CD4+ T-cell count, ART history and demographic data were obtained. Using a Qiagen kit on a QIAcube, genomic DNA was extracted from unsorted PBMC, with samples processed in batches of 12. CDR1 and CDR2 (SGHRS, YFSETQ) derive from the germline V gene. The CDR3 spans 14 residues, from the cysteine through the phenylalanine. Only the CDR3 region is kept as DNA, spanning 42 bases read in frame from base 1. V loses 5 bases at its end and J loses 4 bases; junction bases beyond the gene matches: 6.

For this clone: Its cognate antigen has yet to be identified. Base qualities are not at hand, and no much larger clone is one base apart.

Here the sequenced sample was unsorted PBMCs, taken 1.5 years before starting antiretroviral therapy. The sequence joins TRBV5-1 to TRBJ2-3, with 8 bases aligning to TRBD1. The TCR sequence derives from a woman aged 45-65 years with HIV. The nucleotide sequence reads as follows: TGCGCCAGCAGGTTGCAGGGGGCAGCAGATACGCAGTATTTT. Translated, this gives CASRLQGAADTQYF.